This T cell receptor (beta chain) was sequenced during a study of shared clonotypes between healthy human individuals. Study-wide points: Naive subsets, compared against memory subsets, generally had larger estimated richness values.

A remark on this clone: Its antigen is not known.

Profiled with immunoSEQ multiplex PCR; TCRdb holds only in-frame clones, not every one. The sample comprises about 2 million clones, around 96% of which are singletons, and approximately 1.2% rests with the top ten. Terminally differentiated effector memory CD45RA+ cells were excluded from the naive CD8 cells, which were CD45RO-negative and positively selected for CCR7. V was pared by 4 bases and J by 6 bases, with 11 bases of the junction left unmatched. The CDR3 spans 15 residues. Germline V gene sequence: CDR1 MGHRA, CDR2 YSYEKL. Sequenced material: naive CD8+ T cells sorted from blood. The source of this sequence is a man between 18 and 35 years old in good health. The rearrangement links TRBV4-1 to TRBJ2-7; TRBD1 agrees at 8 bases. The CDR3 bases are TGCGCCAGCAGCCCCCGGGGGACAGGTACGAGCGAGCAGTACTTC. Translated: CASSPRGTGTSEQYF.